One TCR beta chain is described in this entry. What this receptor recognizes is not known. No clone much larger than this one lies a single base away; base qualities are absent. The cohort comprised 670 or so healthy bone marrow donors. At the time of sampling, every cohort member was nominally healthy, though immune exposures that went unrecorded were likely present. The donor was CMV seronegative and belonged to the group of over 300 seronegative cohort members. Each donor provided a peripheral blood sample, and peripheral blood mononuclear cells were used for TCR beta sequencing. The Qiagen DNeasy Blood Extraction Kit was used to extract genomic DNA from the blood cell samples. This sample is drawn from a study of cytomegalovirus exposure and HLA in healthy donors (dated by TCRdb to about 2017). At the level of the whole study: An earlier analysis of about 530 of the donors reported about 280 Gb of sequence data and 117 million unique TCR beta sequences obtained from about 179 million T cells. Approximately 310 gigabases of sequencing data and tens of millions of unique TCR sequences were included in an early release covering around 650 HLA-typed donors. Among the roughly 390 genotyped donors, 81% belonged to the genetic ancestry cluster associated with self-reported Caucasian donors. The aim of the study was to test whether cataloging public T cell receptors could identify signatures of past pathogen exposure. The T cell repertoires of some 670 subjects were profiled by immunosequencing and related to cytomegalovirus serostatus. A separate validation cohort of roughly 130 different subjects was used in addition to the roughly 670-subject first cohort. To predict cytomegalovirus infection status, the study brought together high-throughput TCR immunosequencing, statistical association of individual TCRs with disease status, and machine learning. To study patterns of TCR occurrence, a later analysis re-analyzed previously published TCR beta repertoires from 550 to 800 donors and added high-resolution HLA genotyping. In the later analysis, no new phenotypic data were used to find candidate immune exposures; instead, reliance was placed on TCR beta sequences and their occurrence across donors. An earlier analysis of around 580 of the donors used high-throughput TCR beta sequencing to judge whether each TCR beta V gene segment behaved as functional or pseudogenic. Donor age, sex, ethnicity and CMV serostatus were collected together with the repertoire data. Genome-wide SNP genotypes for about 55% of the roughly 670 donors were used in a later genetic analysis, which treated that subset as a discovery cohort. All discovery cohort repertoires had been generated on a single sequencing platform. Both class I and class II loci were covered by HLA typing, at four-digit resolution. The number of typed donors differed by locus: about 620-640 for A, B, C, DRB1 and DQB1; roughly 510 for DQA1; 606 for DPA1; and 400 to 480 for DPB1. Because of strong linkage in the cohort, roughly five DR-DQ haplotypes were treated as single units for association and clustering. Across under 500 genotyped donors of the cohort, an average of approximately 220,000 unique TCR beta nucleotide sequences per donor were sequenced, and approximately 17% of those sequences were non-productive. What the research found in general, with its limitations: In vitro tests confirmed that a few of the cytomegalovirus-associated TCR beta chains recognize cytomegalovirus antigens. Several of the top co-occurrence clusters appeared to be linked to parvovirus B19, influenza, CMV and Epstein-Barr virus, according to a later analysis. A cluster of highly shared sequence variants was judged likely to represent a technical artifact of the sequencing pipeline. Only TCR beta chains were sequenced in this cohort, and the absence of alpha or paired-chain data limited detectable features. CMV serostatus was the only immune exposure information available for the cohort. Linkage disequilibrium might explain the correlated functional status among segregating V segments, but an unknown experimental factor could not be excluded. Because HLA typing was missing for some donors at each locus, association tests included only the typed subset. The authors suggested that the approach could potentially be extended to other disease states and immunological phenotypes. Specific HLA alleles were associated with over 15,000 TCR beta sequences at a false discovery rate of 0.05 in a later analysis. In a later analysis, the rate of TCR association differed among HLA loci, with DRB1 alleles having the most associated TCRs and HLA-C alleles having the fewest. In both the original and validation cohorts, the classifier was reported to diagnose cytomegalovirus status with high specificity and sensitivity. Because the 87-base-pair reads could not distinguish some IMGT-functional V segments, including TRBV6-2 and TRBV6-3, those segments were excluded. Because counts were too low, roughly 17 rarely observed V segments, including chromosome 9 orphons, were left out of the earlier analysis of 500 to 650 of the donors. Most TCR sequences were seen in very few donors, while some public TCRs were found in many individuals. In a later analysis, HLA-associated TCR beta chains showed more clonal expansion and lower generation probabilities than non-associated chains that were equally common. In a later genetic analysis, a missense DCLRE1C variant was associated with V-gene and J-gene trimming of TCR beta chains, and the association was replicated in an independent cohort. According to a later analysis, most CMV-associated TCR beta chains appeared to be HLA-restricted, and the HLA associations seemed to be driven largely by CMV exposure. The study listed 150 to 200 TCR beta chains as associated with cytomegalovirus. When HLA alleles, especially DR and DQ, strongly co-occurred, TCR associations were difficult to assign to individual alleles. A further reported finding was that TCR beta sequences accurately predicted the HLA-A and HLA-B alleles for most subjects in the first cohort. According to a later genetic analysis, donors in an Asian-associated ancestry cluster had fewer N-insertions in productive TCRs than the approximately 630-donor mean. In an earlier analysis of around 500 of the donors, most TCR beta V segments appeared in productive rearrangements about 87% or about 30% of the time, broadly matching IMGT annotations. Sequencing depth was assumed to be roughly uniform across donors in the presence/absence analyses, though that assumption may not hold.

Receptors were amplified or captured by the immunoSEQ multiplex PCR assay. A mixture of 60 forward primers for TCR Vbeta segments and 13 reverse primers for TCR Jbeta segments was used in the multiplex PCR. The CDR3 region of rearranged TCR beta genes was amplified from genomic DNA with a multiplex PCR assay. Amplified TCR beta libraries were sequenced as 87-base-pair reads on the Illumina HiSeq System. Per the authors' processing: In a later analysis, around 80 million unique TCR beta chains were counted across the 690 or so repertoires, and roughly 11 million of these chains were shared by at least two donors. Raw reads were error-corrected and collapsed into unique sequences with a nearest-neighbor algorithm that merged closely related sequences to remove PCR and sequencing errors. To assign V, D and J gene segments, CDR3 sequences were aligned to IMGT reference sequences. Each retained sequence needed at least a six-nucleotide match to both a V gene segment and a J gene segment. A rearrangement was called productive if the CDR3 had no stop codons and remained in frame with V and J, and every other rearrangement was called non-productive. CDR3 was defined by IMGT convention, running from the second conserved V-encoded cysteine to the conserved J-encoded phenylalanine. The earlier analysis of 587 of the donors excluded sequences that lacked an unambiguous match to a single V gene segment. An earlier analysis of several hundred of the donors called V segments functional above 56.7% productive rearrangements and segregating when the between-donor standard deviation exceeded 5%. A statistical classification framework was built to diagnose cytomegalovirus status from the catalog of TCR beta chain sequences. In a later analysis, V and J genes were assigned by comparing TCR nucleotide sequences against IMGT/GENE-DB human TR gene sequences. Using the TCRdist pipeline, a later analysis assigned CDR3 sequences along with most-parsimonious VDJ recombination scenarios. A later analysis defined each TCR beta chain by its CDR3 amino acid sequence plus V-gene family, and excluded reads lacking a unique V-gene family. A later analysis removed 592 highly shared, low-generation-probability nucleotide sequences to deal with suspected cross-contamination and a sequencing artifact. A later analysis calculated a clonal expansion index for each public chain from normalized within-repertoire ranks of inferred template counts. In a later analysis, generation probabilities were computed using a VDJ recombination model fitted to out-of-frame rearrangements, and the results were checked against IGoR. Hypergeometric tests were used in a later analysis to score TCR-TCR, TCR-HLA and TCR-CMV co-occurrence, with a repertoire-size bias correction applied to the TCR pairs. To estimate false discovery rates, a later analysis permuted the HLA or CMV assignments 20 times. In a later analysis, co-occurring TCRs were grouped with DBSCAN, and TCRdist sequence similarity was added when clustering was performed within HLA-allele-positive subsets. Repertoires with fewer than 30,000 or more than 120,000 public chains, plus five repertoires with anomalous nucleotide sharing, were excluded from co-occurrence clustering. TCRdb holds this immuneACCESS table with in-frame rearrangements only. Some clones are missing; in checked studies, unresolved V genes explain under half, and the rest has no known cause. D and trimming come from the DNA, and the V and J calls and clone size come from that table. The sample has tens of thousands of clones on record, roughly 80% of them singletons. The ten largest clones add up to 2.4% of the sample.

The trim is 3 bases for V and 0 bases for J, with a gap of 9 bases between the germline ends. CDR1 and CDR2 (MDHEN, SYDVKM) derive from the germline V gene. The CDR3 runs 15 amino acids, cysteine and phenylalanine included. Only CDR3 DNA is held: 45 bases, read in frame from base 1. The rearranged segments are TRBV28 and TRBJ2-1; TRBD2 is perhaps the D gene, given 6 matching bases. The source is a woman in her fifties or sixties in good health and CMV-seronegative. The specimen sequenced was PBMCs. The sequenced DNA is TGTGCCAGCAGTTTTTTGACTAGCTCCTACAATGAGCAGTTCTTC. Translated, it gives CASSFLTSSYNEQFF.